This T cell receptor (beta chain) was profiled in a study of CD8+ T cells in alopecia areata. Study-level information: At a dose of 5 to 10 mg twice daily, oral tofacitinib was given to treated patients.

cDNA reverse transcribed from extracted RNA served as the sequencing template. Method: immunoSEQ multiplex PCR; TCRdb's copy keeps in-frame clones and lacks some. The repertoire holds 200,000 or so clones, with about 62% as singletons. Treatment here: oral pan-JAK inhibitor, 5-10 mg twice daily. Germline trimming cut 3 bases from V and 0 bases from J; bases unmatched to any gene: 4. Germline V CDR1 and CDR2: MGHRA, YSYEKL. The CDR3 totals 15 residues. The sample in question was CD4+ T cells sorted from blood, obtained at week 24, from a patient treated with tofacitinib. The chain recombines TRBV4-1 with TRBJ2-7, with 8 bases matching TRBD2. This receptor was obtained from a human donor with alopecia areata. Here the CDR3 DNA reads TGCGCCAGCAGCCAGCTAGCGGGTAGCTCCTACGAGCAGTACTTC. Translated: CASSQLAGSSYEQYF.